This is a list of T cell receptor beta chains from one sample in a study of blood T cell repertoires in COVID-19. The repertoire was sequenced with immunoSEQ multiplex PCR; TCRdb's copy has only in-frame clones and lacks some. This table has roughly 260,000 clones, around 90% appearing once. The sample consisted of PBMCs or T cells enriched from blood (not recorded which). Receptors originate from a woman in her 30s with acute COVID-19. Each CDR3 is given with its conserved first and last residue. The D gene is left open where the match is weak. The size of a clone is reported for some rows only, either as once, few or many, or as a class for expanded clones.

NA TRBJ2-3 once TRBV2 TGTGCCAGCAGTGGCCTAATCACAGATACGCAGTATTTT CASSGLITDTQYF
NA TRBJ1-4 NA TRBV11-2 TGTGCCAGCAGCTTAGCCGGGCGAGGAGGAAAACTGTTTTTT CASSLAGRGGKLFF
NA TRBJ1-2 NA TRBV7-9 TGTGCCAGCAGCCTCGGGGATTCGAGTGGCTACACCTTC CASSLGDSSGYTF
NA TRBJ2-3 NA TRBV5-6 TGTGCCGGGGGCAGGCTCACAGATACGCAGTATTTT CAGGRLTDTQYF
TRBD1 TRBJ1-2 NA TRBV5-4 TGTGCCAGCAGCTTGGGCCCGATGACAGGGGGCAATCTCTATGGCTACACCTTC CASSLGPMTGGNLYGYTF
NA TRBJ1-1 once TRBV28 TGTGCCAGCAGTCGATTGGGGAGCACTGAAGCTTTCTTT CASSRLGSTEAFF
NA TRBJ1-4 NA TRBV7-9 TGTGCCAGCAGTTACGACAGGAGTAATGAAAAACTGTTTTTT CASSYDRSNEKLFF
TRBD1 TRBJ2-5 NA TRBV9 TGTGCCAGCAGCGCCAGGGGGGAGACCCAGTACTTC CASSARGETQYF
TRBD1 TRBJ1-5 NA TRBV19 TGTGCCAGTAGTAGCGGTCGGACAGGTGGCAATCAGCCCCAGCATTTT CASSSGRTGGNQPQHF
TRBD1 TRBJ1-2 NA TRBV10-3 TGTGCCATCAGCCGGAATCAGGGGGCTAGTAGTGGCTACACCTTC CAISRNQGASSGYTF
NA TRBJ1-1 NA TRBV14 TGTGCCAGCAGCCAAACCTTGGGGGGCACTGAAGCTTTCTTT CASSQTLGGTEAFF
TRBD1 TRBJ2-2 NA TRBV27 TGTGCCAGCAGTTTCCGCATACAGGGGGCGAACACCGGGGAGCTGTTTTTT CASSFRIQGANTGELFF
TRBD1 TRBJ1-1 NA TRBV4-3 TGCGCCAGCAGCCATTCGGACAGGCTGATGAACACTGAAGCTTTCTTT CASSHSDRLMNTEAFF
NA TRBJ2-1 NA TRBV18 TGTGCCAGCTCAGCAGGATCATACAATGAGCAGTTCTTC CASSAGSYNEQFF
NA TRBJ2-5 NA TRBV4-1 TGCGCCAGCAGCCCCCCAGGAATCCAAGAGACCCAGTACTTC CASSPPGIQETQYF
NA TRBJ1-6 once TRBV6-4 TGTGCCAGCAGAGCTCAGGGGTCCAATTCACCCCTCCACTTT CASRAQGSNSPLHF
NA TRBJ1-2 NA TRBV19 TGTGCCAGCGAATACGGACTTAACTATGGCTACACCTTC CASEYGLNYGYTF
NA TRBJ1-5 NA TRBV7-8 TGTGCCAGCAGCTTACGGACAGATAGCAATCAGCCCCAGCATTTT CASSLRTDSNQPQHF
NA TRBJ1-5 NA TRBV21-1 TGTGCCAGCAGCAAACCTAGACAGATACGCAATCAGCCCCAGCATTTT CASSKPRQIRNQPQHF
NA TRBJ2-4 NA TRBV12-3/TRBV12-4 TGTGCCAGCAGTACCCACGTGCTAAGCATTCAGTACTTC CASSTHVLSIQYF
NA TRBJ1-2 NA TRBV2 TGTGCCAGCAGCAGGAACTATGGCTACACCTTC CASSRNYGYTF
TRBD1 TRBJ1-4 NA TRBV11-2 TGTGCCAGCAGCTCCCTAAGCACAGGGGGCGTCAGCGAAAAACTGTTTTTT CASSSLSTGGVSEKLFF
TRBD1 TRBJ1-1 NA TRBV19 TGTGCCAGTAAGTGGGGGACAGTGAACACTGAAGCTTTCTTT CASKWGTVNTEAFF
TRBD1 TRBJ1-1 NA TRBV7-2 TGTGCCAGCAGCTTAGGGGGGACAGGGGGTGTTGAAGCTTTCTTT CASSLGGTGGVEAFF
NA TRBJ1-1 NA TRBV23-1 TGCGCCAGCAGGGGGAAAGCGGAAGAAGCTTTCTTT CASRGKAEEAFF
TRBD1 TRBJ2-7 NA TRBV5-6 TGTGCCAGCAGCTGGGGACAGTCCTACGAGCAGTACTTC CASSWGQSYEQYF
TRBD2 TRBJ2-1 NA TRBV11-2 TGTGCCAGCAGCTTTAGCGGGGTTGACAATGAGCAGTTCTTC CASSFSGVDNEQFF
TRBD2 TRBJ2-1 once TRBV24-1 TGTGCCACCAGCCCTAGCGGTGTTCACAATGAGCAGTTCTTC CATSPSGVHNEQFF
NA TRBJ2-3 NA TRBV29-1 TGCAGTGGGGGACACCGGGAACGAGATACGCAGTATTTT CSGGHRERDTQYF
NA TRBJ1-2 NA TRBV7-9 TGTGCCAGCAGCTTTACAGGATCAGCTAACTATGGCTACACCTTC CASSFTGSANYGYTF
TRBD1 TRBJ1-1 NA TRBV5-6 TGTGCCAGCAGACCCACAGGGGGGAACACTGAAGCTTTCTTT CASRPTGGNTEAFF
NA TRBJ2-4 NA TRBV7-2 TGTGCCAGCAGCTTAGATCGGTGGCAGGGGTACGCCAAAAACATTCAGTACTTC CASSLDRWQGYAKNIQYF
NA TRBJ1-2 NA TRBV4-1 TGCGCCAGCAGCCAAACGGCGACAGACGACTATGGCTACACCTTC CASSQTATDDYGYTF
NA TRBJ1-2 NA TRBV9 TGTGCCAGCAGCGGGGGGGACTATGGCTACACCTTC CASSGGDYGYTF
NA TRBJ2-1 NA TRBV25-1 TGTGCCAGCAGTGAATATGAAGGGGATGAGCAGTTCTTC CASSEYEGDEQFF
NA TRBJ1-1 once TRBV28 TGTGCCAGCAGTTTACAGGGCGAAGCTAACACTGAAGCTTTCTTT CASSLQGEANTEAFF
TRBD1 TRBJ1-5 NA TRBV27 TGTGCCAGCAGGGCCGGGACAGGGGGCGTCGACAATCAGCCCCAGCATTTT CASRAGTGGVDNQPQHF
TRBD1 TRBJ1-5 NA TRBV19 TGTGCCAGTAGTACACAGGGGCCTCAGCCCCAGCATTTT CASSTQGPQPQHF
NA TRBJ1-1 NA TRBV11-3 TGTGCCAGCAGCTCGGACCGGGCCGGGAGGGCTTTCTTT CASSSDRAGRAFF
TRBD1 TRBJ1-1 NA TRBV19 TGTGCCAGTAGTATACCGGACAGGGGGAGGAAAGCTGAAGCTTTCTTT CASSIPDRGRKAEAFF
NA TRBJ1-2 many TRBV7-8 TGTGCCAGCAGCTTAGCTCTCGAGGCCCGTGGCTACACCTTC CASSLALEARGYTF
TRBD1 TRBJ2-7 once TRBV7-2 TGTGCCAGCAGCTCGGGGACAGCTGACTACGAGCAGTACTTC CASSSGTADYEQYF
TRBD1 TRBJ1-2 NA TRBV18 TGTGCCAGCTCATCGAAGGGAGACAGGGGGCTTTATGGCTACACCTTC CASSSKGDRGLYGYTF